This T cell receptor beta chain was identified during a study of blood T cell repertoires in COVID-19. Study overall: Samples taken during acute and convalescent COVID-19 were collected in the United States, Italy and Spain.

CDR3 size: 15 residues. The V and J ends lost 7 bases and 10 bases, in that order; junction bases with no gene match: 11. Germline V gene data show CDR1 as SQVTM and CDR2 as ANQGSEA. The assay was immunoSEQ multiplex PCR, and TCRdb's table has in-frame clones only and misses some. The sample has a few hundred thousand clones, 80% to 90% seen once. Participant ages covered about 18 to 89 years across about two dozen US areas. The rearrangement uses TRBV29-1 and TRBJ2-1; 15 bases line up with TRBD2. The clonotype was recovered from a woman in her 40s with acute COVID-19. The sequenced sample consisted of PBMCs or T cells enriched from blood (not recorded which). CDR3 region: CSARGLAGGPGEQFF. The CDR3 nucleotides are TGCAGCGCCCGCGGACTAGCGGGAGGGCCTGGAGAGCAGTTCTTC.